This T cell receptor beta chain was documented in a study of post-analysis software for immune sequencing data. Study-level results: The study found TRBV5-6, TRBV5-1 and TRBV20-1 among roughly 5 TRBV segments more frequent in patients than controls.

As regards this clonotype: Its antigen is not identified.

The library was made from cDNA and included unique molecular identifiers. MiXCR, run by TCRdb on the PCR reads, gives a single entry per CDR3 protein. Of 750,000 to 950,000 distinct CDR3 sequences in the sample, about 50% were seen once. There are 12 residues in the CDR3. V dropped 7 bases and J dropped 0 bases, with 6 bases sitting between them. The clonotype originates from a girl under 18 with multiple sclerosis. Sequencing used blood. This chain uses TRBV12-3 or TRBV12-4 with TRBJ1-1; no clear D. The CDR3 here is CASMRLNTEAFF. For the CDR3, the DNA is TGTGCCAGCATGCGGCTGAACACTGAAGCTTTCTTT.